The TCR beta chain described here comes from a study of CD8+ T cells in alopecia areata. Overall study: Patients received oral tofacitinib, 5 to 10 mg twice daily, for moderate-to-severe alopecia areata. General observations from the study: Lesional scalp exceeded normal scalp in clonality, especially in alopecia totalis/universalis.

The CDR3 is 13 residues long. The V gene lost 6 bases and the J gene lost 2 bases, with 10 bases spanning the gap. CDR1 is GTSNPN, CDR2 SVGIG, per germline (reference sequence). This clone appeared once. Antigen: not known. Isolated RNA was reverse transcribed into cDNA used as the sequencing template. Sequencing used immunoSEQ multiplex PCR; TCRdb keeps in-frame clones, though not all of them. The sample lists 140,000 to 150,000 clones, 58% occurring once. Collection of lesional scalp punch biopsies and peripheral blood was performed in alopecia areata patients. V usage is TRBV30 and J usage is TRBJ2-2; tentative D call: TRBD2 (6 bases). The source of this sequence is a human donor with alopecia areata. The specimen comprised CD4+ T cells sorted from blood, sampled at week 0. The CDR3 protein is CACGTPNTGELFF. In nucleotides, the CDR3 is TGTGCCTGCGGGACTCCTAACACCGGGGAGCTGTTTTTT.